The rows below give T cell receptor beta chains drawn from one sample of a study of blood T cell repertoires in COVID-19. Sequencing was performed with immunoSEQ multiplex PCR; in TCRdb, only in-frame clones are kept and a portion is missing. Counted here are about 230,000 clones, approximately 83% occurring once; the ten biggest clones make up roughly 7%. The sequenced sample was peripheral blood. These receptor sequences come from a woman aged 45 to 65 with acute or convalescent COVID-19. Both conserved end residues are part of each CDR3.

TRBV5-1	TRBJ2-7	CASSLRTGRDEQYF
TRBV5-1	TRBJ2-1	CASSFGGDNEQFF
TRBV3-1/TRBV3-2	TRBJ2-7	CASSQDAGTGLEQYF
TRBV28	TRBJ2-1	CASSFPGTSGNEQFF
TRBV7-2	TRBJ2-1	CASSPQRGDLSSYNEQFF
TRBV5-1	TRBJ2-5	CASSLRGTGGEETQYF
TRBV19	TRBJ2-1	CASSLSKTGGPSYNEQFF
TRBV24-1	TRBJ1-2	CATSDSEEYGYTF
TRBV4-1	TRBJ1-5	CASSQDLGASGNQPQHF
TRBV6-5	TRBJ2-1	CASSYLAGTSYNEQFF
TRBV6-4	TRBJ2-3	CASSRLAGGVDTQYF
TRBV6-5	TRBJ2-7	CAGGATSLRDEQYF
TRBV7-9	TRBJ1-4	CASSLDAGDGKLFF
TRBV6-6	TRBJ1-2	CASSYGRVGTNYGYTF
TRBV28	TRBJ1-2	CASSFGAGGIYGYTF
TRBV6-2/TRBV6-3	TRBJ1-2	CASSDPADYGYTF
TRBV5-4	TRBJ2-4	CASSRSFGTEGDKNIQYF
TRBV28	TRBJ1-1	CASRRGQENTEAFF
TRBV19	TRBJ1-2	CASSISAGDNYGYTF
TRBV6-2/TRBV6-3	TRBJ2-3	CASSPGFDRADTQYF
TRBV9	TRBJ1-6	CASSRENSPLHF
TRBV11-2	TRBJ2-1	CASSLSRLAYNEQFF
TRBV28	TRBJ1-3	CASSPDGIGNTIYF
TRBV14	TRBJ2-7	CASSRQTGLEQYF
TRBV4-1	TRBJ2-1	CASSQDPGTVYNEQFF
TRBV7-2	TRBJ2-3	CASSLDGRGTDTQYF
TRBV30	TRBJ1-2	CAWNLVGGRSYGYTF
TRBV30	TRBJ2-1	CAWSLSLAGASYNEQFF
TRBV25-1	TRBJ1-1	CASSETRAEAFF
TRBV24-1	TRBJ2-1	CATSRRESSYNEQFF
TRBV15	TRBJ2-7	CATSRSSVHEQYF
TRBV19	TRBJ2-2	CASQGLSTGELFF
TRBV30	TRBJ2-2	CAWSVLAGTGELFF
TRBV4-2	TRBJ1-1	CASSQDQWGQGGTEAFF
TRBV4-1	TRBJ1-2	CASSQSRGWYGYTF
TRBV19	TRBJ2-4	CASSYTGTGPKNIQYF
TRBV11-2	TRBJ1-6	CASSPQGSTYNSPLHF
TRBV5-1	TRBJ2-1	CASSLNRGLNNEQFF
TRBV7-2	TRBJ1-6	CASSLEQGRSPLHF
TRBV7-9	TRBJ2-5	CASSRSGLAGVETQYF